Below, 21 T cell receptor beta chains from the same sample are listed, as sequenced in a study of OX40 agonist ivuxolimab in advanced cancers. Using immunoSEQ multiplex PCR, the repertoire was profiled, and TCRdb retains in-frame clones only, with some absent. The data show under 85,000 clones, about nine tenths seen once. Sequencing used CD4+ or CD8+ T cells sorted from blood, obtained in a trial of the OX40 agonist ivuxolimab. The receptor set was obtained from an adult with an advanced solid tumor such as melanoma, head and neck, liver or kidney cancer.

This chain links TRBV23-1 with TRBJ1-5, with a tentative D call TRBD1 (5 bases). TRBV23-1 is an ORF, and what it does is uncertain. V shed 6 bases and J shed 4 bases, with 13 bases lying between them. The CDR3 covers 14 residues. This chain's CDR3 is CASRRRTGNQPQHF. CDR3 DNA: TGCGCCAGCAGGAGAAGAACAGGAAATCAGCCCCAGCATTTT.

In this sample, this clone turned up once. This chain connects TRBV5-1 to TRBJ2-1, with D unresolved. This CDR3 comprises 14 residues. V was clipped by 4 bases and J by 0 bases, with 8 bases between them. The V gene's germline CDR1 is SGHRS and CDR2 YFSETQ. CDR3 protein: CASSPSHSYNEQFF. The CDR3 bases are TGCGCCAGCAGCCCGAGTCACTCCTACAATGAGCAGTTCTTC.

This rearrangement joins TRBV6-1 to TRBJ1-6; D gene uncertain. V gave up 7 bases and J gave up 7 bases, with 17 bases separating them. The length of the CDR3 is 15 residues. The germline gives CDR1 MNHNS, CDR2 SASEGT. Written as DNA, the CDR3 is TGTGCCAGCATAGTTCTGAAGGGAGTAAATTCACCCCTCCACTTT. Protein sequence: CASIVLKGVNSPLHF.

The chain links TRBV28 to TRBJ2-5; maybe TRBD1 (6 bases). Germline V gene lookup returns CDR1 MDHEN and CDR2 SYDVKM. The V gene lost 6 bases and the J gene lost 1 base, with 9 bases spanning the gap. This CDR3 contains 13 residues. For the CDR3, the DNA is TGTGCCAGCAGCCAGGGGTTCCAAGAGACCCAGTACTTC. It is translated as CASSQGFQETQYF.

This clone was detected only once. This chain links TRBV5-1 with TRBJ2-5, with D uncertain. Trimming pared 4 bases from V and 0 bases from J, leaving 4 bases between. This CDR3 spans 12 amino acids. Germline V gene lookup returns CDR1 SGHRS and CDR2 YFSETQ. The CDR3 DNA reads as TGCGCCAGCAGCCCACACCAAGAGACCCAGTACTTC. Its protein is CASSPHQETQYF.

The rearrangement links TRBV28 to TRBJ2-3, with D hard to call. Germline CDR1 is MDHEN and CDR2 is SYDVKM. The CDR3 runs 15 residues. Trimming took off 5 bases at V and 2 bases at J, with 14 bases between the two ends. The CDR3 spells CASSPFGVNTDTQYF. In DNA, the CDR3 is TGTGCCAGCAGTCCCTTCGGAGTGAACACAGATACGCAGTATTTT. Variable domain in full (rest from reference TRBV28 and TRBJ2-3): DVKVTQSSRYLVKRTGEKVFLECVQDMDHENMFWYRQDPGLGLRLIYFSYDVKMKEKGDIPEGYSVSREKKERFSLILESASTNQTSMYLCASSPFGVNTDTQYFGPGTRLTVL.

The chain is built from TRBV9 and TRBJ2-2, with D perhaps TRBD2 (6 bases). This CDR3 region has 18 residues. CDR1 and CDR2 (germline): SGDLS, YYNGEE. V shed 1 base and J shed 1 base, with 17 bases lying between them. The DNA of the CDR3 is TGTGCCAGCAGCGTAAGTGCCGCGGGGACGGTGAACACCGGGGAGCTGTTTTTT. It translates to CASSVSAAGTVNTGELFF.

CDR3 protein: CSVERFGLAGYNEQFF. The CDR3 DNA sequence: TGCAGCGTTGAGCGTTTTGGACTAGCGGGATACAATGAGCAGTTCTTC. The rearrangement links TRBV29-1 to TRBJ2-1, with 12 bases matching TRBD2. The trim removed 3 bases at V and 4 bases at J, leaving 7 bases unmatched. Germline-derived CDR1 and CDR2 are SQVTM and ANQGSEA. The CDR3 extends over 16 amino acids.

This chain uses TRBV5-6 with TRBJ1-2; 8 bases line up with TRBD1. The length of the CDR3 is 14 residues. Germline lookup yields CDR1 SGHDT and CDR2 YYEEEE. The trim removed 4 bases at V and 4 bases at J, leaving 6 bases unmatched. The CDR3 nucleotides are TGTGCCAGCAGCCCGGGACAGGAGCGCTATGGCTACACCTTC. This translates into CASSPGQERYGYTF.

J is TRBJ1-5 and V is TRBV19; 8 positions agree with TRBD1. Germline CDR1 reads LNHDA; CDR2 reads SQIVND (reference sequence). The J segment lost 3 bases and the V segment lost 5 bases, leaving 3 bases of the junction unmatched. The CDR3 is 14 residues long. CDR3 sequence: CASSRTGPNQPQHF. The CDR3, as DNA: TGTGCCAGTAGTCGGACAGGGCCCAATCAGCCCCAGCATTTT.

This clone has only one observation. V usage is TRBV7-3 and J usage is TRBJ2-3; 9 bases line up with TRBD1. The V gene's germline CDR1 is SGHTA and CDR2 FQGTGA. This CDR3 is 17 amino acids long. The V segment lost 4 bases and the J segment 3 bases; nucleotides outside the gene matches: 11. CDR3 nucleotide sequence: TGTGCCAGCAGCTGGGCTGGGACAGGGAAGGGAACAGATACGCAGTATTTT. Protein: CASSWAGTGKGTDTQYF.

V gene TRBV2 combines with J gene TRBJ2-1; D is uncertain. Germline loops: CDR1 SNHLY, CDR2 FYNNEI. V was cut by 7 bases and J by 5 bases, with 12 bases left in between. This CDR3 contains 13 residues. The CDR3 reads CASTTDQHNEQFF. Here the CDR3 DNA reads TGTGCCAGCACCACGGACCAGCACAATGAGCAGTTCTTC.

The chain recombines TRBV6-5 with TRBJ2-5; possibly TRBD2 for D (6 bases). Trimming cost V 2 bases and J 2 bases, with 6 bases left between them. The CDR3 has 13 amino acids. Germline values: CDR1 MNHEY, CDR2 SVGAGI. CDR3 amino acids: CASSYREQETQYF. The CDR3 DNA reads TGTGCCAGCAGTTACCGGGAGCAAGAGACCCAGTACTTC.

In nucleotides, the CDR3 is TGCGCCAGCAGCTTAGGAGGGGTATCTGGAAACACCATATATTTT. The encoded protein is CASSLGGVSGNTIYF. This sequence joins TRBV5-1 and TRBJ1-3, with D tentatively TRBD1 (5 bases). V dropped 2 bases and J dropped 1 base, with 10 bases sitting between them. This CDR3 comprises 15 residues. Germline values: CDR1 SGHRS, CDR2 YFSETQ.

The CDR3 loop is CASSRQGAASNYGYTF. For the CDR3, the DNA is TGTGCCAGCAGTCGACAGGGGGCCGCGTCTAACTATGGCTACACCTTC. This sequence joins TRBV28 and TRBJ1-2; 10 nucleotides match TRBD1. Germline V CDR1 and CDR2: MDHEN, SYDVKM. Trimming at V came to 5 bases and at J to 0 bases, leaving 6 bases not matched to a gene. This CDR3 has 16 amino acids.

The chain has TRBV7-2 and TRBJ2-3; maybe TRBD2 (5 bases). The germline CDR1 and CDR2 sequences are SGHTA and FQGNSA. V lost 1 base, J lost 5 bases, and 10 bases lay in between. The CDR3 spans 14 residues. The CDR3 DNA follows: TGTGCCAGCAGCTTAGGCGGGTTTCAAGATACGCAGTATTTT. It encodes CASSLGGFQDTQYF.

The gene calls are TRBV2 and TRBJ2-2, with unresolved D. This CDR3 has 13 residues. Germline loops: CDR1 SNHLY, CDR2 FYNNEI. V lost 7 bases to trimming and J lost 5 bases, with 11 bases between them. CDR3 DNA sequence: TGTGCCAGCATGGGCCAACCGACCGGGGAGCTGTTTTTT. It yields the protein CASMGQPTGELFF.

The V and J genes are TRBV7-9 and TRBJ2-2; tentatively, D is TRBD2 (7 bases). The CDR3 extends over 16 amino acids. V was trimmed by 2 bases and J by 0 bases, leaving 10 bases between them. Germline lookup yields CDR1 SEHNR and CDR2 FQNEAQ (reference sequence). For the CDR3, the DNA is TGTGCCAGCAGCTTAAGGGGGGGCACGAACACCGGGGAGCTGTTTTTT. Its protein is CASSLRGGTNTGELFF.

A word on this clone: This specimen includes other DNA sequences encoding the same CDR3. V usage is TRBV7-9 and J usage is TRBJ2-7, with 7 nucleotides matching TRBD1. V lost 5 bases and J lost 8; bases outside the gene matches: 12. The length of the CDR3 is 14 residues. Germline values: CDR1 SEHNR, CDR2 FQNEAQ (reference sequence). CDR3 region: CASSLERDRLKQYF. CDR3 coding DNA: TGTGCCAGCAGCCTAGAAAGGGACAGACTAAAGCAGTACTTC.

The chain is built from TRBV4-3 and TRBJ1-2, with 7 bases aligning to TRBD1. V shed 5 bases, J shed 5 bases, and the junction held 8 bases outside the gene matches. This CDR3 is 14 amino acids long. The V gene's germline CDR1 is LGHNA and CDR2 YSLEER. CDR3 coding DNA: TGCGCCAGCAGCACCCGGACAGGTCTGTATGGCTACACCTTC. Its protein is CASSTRTGLYGYTF.

This rearrangement joins TRBV2 to TRBJ1-1; D not resolved. The CDR3 length is 13 residues. The germline CDR1 and CDR2 sequences are SNHLY and FYNNEI. Trimming removed 3 bases at V and 11 bases at J, with 16 bases between. CDR3 in amino acids: CASSEGPLIGAFF. Written as DNA, the CDR3 is TGTGCCAGCAGTGAGGGCCCGCTTATTGGGGCTTTCTTT.